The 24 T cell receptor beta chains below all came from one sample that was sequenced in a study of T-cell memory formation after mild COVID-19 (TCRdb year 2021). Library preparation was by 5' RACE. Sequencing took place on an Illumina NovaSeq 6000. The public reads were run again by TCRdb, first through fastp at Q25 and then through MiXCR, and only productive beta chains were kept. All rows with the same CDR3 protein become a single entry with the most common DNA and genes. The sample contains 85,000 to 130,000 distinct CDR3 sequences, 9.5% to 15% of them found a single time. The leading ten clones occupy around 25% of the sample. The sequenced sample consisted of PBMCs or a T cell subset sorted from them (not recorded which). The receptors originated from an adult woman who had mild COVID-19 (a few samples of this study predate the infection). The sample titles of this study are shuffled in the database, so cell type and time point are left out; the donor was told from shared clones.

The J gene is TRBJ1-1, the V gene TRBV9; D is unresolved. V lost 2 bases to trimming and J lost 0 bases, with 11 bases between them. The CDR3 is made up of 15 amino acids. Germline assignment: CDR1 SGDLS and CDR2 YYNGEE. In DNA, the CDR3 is TGTGCCAGCAGCGTTCAGGACGGGCTGAACACTGAAGCTTTCTTT. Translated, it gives CASSVQDGLNTEAFF.

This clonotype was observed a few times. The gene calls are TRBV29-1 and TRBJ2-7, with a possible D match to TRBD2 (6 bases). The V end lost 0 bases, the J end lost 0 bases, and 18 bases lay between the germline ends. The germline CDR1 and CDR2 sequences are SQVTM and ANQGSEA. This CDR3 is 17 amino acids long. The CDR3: CSVEDNGRSGSSYEQYF. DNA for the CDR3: TGCAGCGTTGAAGATAATGGGAGGTCGGGATCCTCCTACGAGCAGTACTTC.

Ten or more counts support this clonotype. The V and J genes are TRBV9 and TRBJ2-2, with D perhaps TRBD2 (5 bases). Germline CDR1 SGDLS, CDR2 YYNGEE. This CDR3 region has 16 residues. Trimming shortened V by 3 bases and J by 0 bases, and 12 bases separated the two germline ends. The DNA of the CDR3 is TGTGCCAGCAGCGAAGGGAGCAGGACGAACACCGGGGAGCTGTTTTTT. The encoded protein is CASSEGSRTNTGELFF.

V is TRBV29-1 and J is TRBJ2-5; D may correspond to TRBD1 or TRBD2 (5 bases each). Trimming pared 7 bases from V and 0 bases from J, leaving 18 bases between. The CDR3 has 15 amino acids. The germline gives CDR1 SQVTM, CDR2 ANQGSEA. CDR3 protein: CSAESGARYQETQYF. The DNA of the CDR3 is TGCAGCGCAGAATCCGGGGCTAGGTACCAAGAGACCCAGTACTTC.

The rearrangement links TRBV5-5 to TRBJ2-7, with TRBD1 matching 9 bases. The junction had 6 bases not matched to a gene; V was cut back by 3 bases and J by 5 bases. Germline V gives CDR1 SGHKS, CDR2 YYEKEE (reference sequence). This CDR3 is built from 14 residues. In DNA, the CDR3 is TGTGCCAGCAGCTCCGGGACAGGGATCGACGAGCAGTACTTC. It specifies CASSSGTGIDEQYF.

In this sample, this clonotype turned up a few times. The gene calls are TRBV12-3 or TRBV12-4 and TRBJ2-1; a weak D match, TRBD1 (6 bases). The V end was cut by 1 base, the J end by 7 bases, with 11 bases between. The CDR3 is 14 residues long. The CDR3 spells CASSLEGVGNEQFF. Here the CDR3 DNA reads TGTGCCAGCAGTTTAGAGGGGGTAGGAAATGAGCAGTTCTTC.

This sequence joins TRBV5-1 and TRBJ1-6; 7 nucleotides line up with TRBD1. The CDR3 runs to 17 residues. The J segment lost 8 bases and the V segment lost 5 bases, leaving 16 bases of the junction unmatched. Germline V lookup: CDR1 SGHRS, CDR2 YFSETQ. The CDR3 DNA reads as TGCGCCAGCAGTCTCGCCCCGAGAGACAGGGTCGATTCACCCCTCCACTTT. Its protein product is CASSLAPRDRVDSPLHF.

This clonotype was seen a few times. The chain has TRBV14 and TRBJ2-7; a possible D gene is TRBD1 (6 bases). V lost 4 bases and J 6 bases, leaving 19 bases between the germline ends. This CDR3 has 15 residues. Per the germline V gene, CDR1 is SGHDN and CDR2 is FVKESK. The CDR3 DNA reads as TGTGCCAGCAGCCCGACTTGGACAGTTGTAAGCGAGCAGTACTTC. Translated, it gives CASSPTWTVVSEQYF.

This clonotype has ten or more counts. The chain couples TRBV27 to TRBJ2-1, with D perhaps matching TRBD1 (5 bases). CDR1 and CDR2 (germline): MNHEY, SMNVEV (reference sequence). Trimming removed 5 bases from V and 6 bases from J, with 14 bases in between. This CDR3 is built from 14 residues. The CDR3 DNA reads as TGTGCCAGCAGTCCCCTCCTTAGGGGCAATGAGCAGTTCTTC. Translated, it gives CASSPLLRGNEQFF.

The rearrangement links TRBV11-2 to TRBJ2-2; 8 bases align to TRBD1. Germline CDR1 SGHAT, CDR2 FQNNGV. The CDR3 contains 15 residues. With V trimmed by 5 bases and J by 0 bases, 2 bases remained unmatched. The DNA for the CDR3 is TGTGCCAGCAGCCAGGGACAGGCGAACACCGGGGAGCTGTTTTTT. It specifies CASSQGQANTGELFF.

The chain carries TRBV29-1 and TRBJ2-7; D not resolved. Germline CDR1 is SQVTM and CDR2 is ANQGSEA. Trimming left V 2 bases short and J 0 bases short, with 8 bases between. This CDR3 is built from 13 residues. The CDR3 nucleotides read TGCAGCGTTGAATCGGCAAGCTCCTACGAGCAGTACTTC. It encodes CSVESASSYEQYF.

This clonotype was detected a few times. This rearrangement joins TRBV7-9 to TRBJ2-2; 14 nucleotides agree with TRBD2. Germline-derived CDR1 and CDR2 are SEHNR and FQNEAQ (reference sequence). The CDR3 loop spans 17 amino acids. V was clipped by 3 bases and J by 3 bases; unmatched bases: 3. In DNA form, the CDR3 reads TGTGCCAGCAGCTTCGAGGGACTAGCGGGGGACACCGGGGAGCTGTTTTTT. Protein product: CASSFEGLAGDTGELFF.

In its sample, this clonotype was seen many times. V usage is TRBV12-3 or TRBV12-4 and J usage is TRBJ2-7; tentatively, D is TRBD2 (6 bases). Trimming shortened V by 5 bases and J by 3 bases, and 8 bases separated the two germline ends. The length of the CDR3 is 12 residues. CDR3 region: CASSPGSYEQYF. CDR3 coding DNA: TGTGCCAGCAGTCCCGGGAGCTACGAGCAGTACTTC.

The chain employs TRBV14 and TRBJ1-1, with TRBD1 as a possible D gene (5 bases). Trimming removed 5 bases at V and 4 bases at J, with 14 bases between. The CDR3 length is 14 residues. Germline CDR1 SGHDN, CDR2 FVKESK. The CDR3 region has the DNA TGTGCCAGCAGCAAGACAGAGATTCTCACTGAAGCTTTCTTT. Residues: CASSKTEILTEAFF.

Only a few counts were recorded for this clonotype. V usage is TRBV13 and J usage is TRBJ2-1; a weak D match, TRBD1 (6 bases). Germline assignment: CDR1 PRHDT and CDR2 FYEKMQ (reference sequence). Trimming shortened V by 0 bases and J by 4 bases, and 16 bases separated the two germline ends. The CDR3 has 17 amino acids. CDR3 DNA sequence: TGTGCCAGCAGCTTAGGGACAGGCCGCCCCAATTACAATGAGCAGTTCTTC. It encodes CASSLGTGRPNYNEQFF.

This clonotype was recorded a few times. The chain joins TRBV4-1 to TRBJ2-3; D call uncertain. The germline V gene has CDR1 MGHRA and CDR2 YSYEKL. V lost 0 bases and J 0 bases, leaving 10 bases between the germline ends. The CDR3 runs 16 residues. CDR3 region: CASSQDRSRSTDTQYF. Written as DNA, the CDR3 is TGCGCCAGCAGCCAAGATCGCTCCCGTAGCACAGATACGCAGTATTTT.

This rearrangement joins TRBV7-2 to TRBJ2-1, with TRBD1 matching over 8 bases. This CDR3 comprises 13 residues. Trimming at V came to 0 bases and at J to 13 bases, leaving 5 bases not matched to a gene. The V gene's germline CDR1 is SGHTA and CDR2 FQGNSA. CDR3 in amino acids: CASSLAGTGGQFF. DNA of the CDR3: TGTGCCAGCAGCTTAGCGGGGACAGGAGGACAGTTCTTC.

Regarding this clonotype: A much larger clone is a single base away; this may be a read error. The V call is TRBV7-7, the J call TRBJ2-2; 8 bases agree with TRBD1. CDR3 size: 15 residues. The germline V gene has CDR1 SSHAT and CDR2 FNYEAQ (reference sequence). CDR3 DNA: TGTGCTAGCAGATCCGGGACAGGGAACACCGGGGAGCTGTTTTTT. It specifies CASRSGTGNTGELFF.

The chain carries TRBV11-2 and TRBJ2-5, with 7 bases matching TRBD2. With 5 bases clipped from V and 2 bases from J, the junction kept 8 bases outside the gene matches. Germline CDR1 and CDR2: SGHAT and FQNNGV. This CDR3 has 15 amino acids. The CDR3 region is CASSPPSSGQETQYF. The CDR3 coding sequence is TGTGCCAGCAGCCCCCCTTCTAGCGGACAAGAGACCCAGTACTTC.

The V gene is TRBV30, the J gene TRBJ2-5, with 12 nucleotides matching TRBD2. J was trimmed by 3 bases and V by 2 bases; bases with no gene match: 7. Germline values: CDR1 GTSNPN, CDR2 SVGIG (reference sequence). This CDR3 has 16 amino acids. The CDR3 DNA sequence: TGTGCCTGGAGTACCCTACTAGCGGGGGGCAAAGAGACCCAGTACTTC. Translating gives CAWSTLLAGGKETQYF.

This CDR3 reads CASSLSEASGTTDTQYF. The CDR3 region has the DNA TGCGCCAGCAGCTTGTCGGAGGCTAGCGGGACCACAGATACGCAGTATTTT. The gene calls are TRBV5-1 and TRBJ2-3; 9 bases line up with TRBD2. The CDR3 is made up of 17 amino acids. Germline V lookup: CDR1 SGHRS, CDR2 YFSETQ. Trimming at V came to 1 base and at J to 2 bases, leaving 8 bases not matched to a gene.

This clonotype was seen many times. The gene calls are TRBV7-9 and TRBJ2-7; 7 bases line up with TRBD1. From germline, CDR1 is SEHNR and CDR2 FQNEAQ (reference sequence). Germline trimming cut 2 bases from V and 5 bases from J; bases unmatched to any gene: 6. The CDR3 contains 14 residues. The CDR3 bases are TGTGCCAGCAGCTTACGAGGGGGCTATCACGAGCAGTACTTC. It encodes CASSLRGGYHEQYF.

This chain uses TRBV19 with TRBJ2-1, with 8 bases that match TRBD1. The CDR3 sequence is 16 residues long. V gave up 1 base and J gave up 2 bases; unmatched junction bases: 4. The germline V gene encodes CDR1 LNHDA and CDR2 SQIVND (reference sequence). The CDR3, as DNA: TGTGCCAGTAGTATAGGATCAGGGGGCGCCTACAATGAGCAGTTCTTC. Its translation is CASSIGSGGAYNEQFF.

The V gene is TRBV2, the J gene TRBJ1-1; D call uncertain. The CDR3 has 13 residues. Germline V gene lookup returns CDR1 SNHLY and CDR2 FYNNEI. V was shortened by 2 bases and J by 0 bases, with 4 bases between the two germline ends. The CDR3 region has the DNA TGTGCCAGCAGTGAATATATGAACACTGAAGCTTTCTTT. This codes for CASSEYMNTEAFF.